This T cell receptor beta chain was identified during a study of T cells in Graves' hyperthyroidism and ophthalmopathy (dated by TCRdb to the late 2010s). Concerning the study at large: Peripheral blood samples were taken at initial diagnosis, before any treatment was given. A discovery cohort of about a hundred patients, approximately 45 with Graves' ophthalmopathy and roughly 59 with stable Graves' hyperthyroidism, was used to find distinguishing TCR V-J signatures. An independent validation cohort of under 20 hyperthyroidism patients and 17 patients who later progressed to ophthalmopathy tested prospective prediction of ophthalmopathy. For training and testing, the approximately 97 patients in the discovery cohort were randomly divided in a 7:3 ratio. In addition, the study compared T-cell repertoires in thyroid tissue and in blood from roughly 6 Graves' hyperthyroidism patients. After sampling, hyperthyroidism patients received methimazole starting at 30 mg daily, and ophthalmopathy patients received high-dose intravenous methylprednisolone. The paper describes TCR Vbeta CDR3 sequencing of 120 to 150 peripheral blood samples, made up of 43 ophthalmopathy patients, roughly 80 hyperthyroidism patients and some 17 progressor patients.

In the ophthalmopathy patients, disease was moderately to severely active, with a Clinical Activity Score of 3 or more, a NOSPECS grade of 4 or more, and a duration of less than 3 months. Patients with uncontrolled infections, other autoimmune diseases, pregnancy or lactation were excluded. Diagnoses were based on clinical symptoms, serum thyroxine and TRAb, thyroid ultrasound and orbital computed tomography. PBMCs were separated from under 12 ml of fresh peripheral blood using Ficoll-Paque density gradient centrifugation. Trizol reagent was used to extract total RNA, and RNA quality was then checked on an Agilent 2100 Bioanalyzer. Counted from cysteine to phenylalanine, this CDR3 has 11 amino acids. The DNA shown is the 33-base CDR3, in frame from base 1. V loses 5 bases of germline sequence and J loses 6 bases, and the interval between the two ends is 8 bases. The germline V gene sets CDR1 to MDHEN and CDR2 to SYDVKM.

The TCR beta CDR3 regions were amplified from the RNA transcripts. For the first round of RT-PCR on the TCR CDR3, the HTBI primer set was used together with the Qiagen OneStep RT-PCR kit. Libraries were constructed in a second round of multiplex PCR, after which size selection and purification were carried out. Paired-end sequencing of the libraries was performed with 100 bp reads on an Illumina HiSeq2000. The original methods were these. Raw data were processed with SOAPnuke, discarding reads with adapters, uncalled bases, mean Phred below 15, or no exact constant-primer or identifier match. High-quality paired reads were merged using COPE v1.2.5, and each unique nucleotide sequence was defined as a clonotype. MiTCR v1.1 was used to align the clonotypes against IMGT TRBV, TRBD and TRBJ reference segments. Analysis was restricted to V-J combinations with a frequency above 0.0001, which covered roughly 99% of repertoires. A TCS score was defined as the ratio of F50 (clonal expansion) to E x V (chaos), with BLOSUM62-based TCRdist applied between CDR3 peptides within each V-J. Welch's t-statistics and random forest reduced around 520 V-J features to some 14, which were used in a naive Bayes classifier (R e1071). In-frame beta chains were kept once TCRdb had trimmed the public reads at Q25 with fastp and called clones with MiXCR. A single entry per CDR3 protein holds the most common genes and DNA from its merged rows. TCRdb, not the authors, supplied the V and J calls. This sample holds approximately 350,000 distinct CDR3 sequences; roughly 15% were observed only once. The ten largest clones represent about 21% of the sample.

The sample holds a few counts of this clonotype. Its antigen is not yet known. The sample holds no much larger clone one base away, and base qualities are not on file. The study at large found these results: No statistical method was used to set the sample size in advance, and investigators knew the group allocation. Most expanded thyroid clonotypes (frequency above 0.001) were also detected in blood, suggesting blood repertoires may reflect thyroid immune responses. A model built on a 13 V-J signature distinguished ophthalmopathy from stable hyperthyroidism, reaching roughly 88% sensitivity and around 81% specificity in cross-validation and 80%/75% in testing. In validation, progression to ophthalmopathy was predicted by the model with nearly 71% sensitivity and roughly 76% specificity, a median of 6.5 months before onset.

The clonotype was recovered from a woman aged 55-75 years with Graves' ophthalmopathy. The receptor chain draws on TRBV28 and TRBJ2-7, with the D gene call left open. Sequencing was carried out using blood. The sequenced DNA is TGTGCCAGCAGTCGTCTGTGCGAGCAGTACTTC. Translation gives CASSRLCEQYF.